This entry lists 14 T cell receptor beta chains sequenced from one sample in a study of T cell repertoires in cytomegalovirus infection. TCRdb reanalysed the reads using MiXCR and keeps one entry per CDR3 protein. The sample has about 920,000 distinct CDR3 sequences, 30% to 40% seen once. These TCRs' antigens remain unknown. Sequencing used cultured CD8+ T cells from PBMCs, obtained from culture after CMV antigen stimulation. Receptors were obtained from a human donor in good health (CMV status not recorded). Some clones in this sample may be carry-over from other donors' samples.

V gene TRBV28 combines with J gene TRBJ1-1; D unclear. The CDR3 consists of 13 residues. Germline loops: CDR1 MDHEN, CDR2 SYDVKM. With 5 bases removed from V and 5 bases from J, the gap between germline ends came to 12 bases. The CDR3 sequence: CASSRWTVTEAFF. The CDR3 nucleotides read TGTGCCAGCAGTCGGTGGACGGTTACTGAAGCTTTCTTT.

This clonotype appeared a few times. The chain links TRBV6-2 or TRBV6-3 to TRBJ2-2; 8 bases match TRBD1. CDR3 length equals 17 residues. Germline V gene data show CDR1 as MNHEY and CDR2 as SVGEGT. With 5 bases clipped from V and 5 bases from J, the junction kept 13 bases outside the gene matches. The CDR3 region has the DNA TGTGCCAGCAGTATCCGGGACAGGCGACAAATTACCGGGGAGCTGTTTTTT. It encodes CASSIRDRRQITGELFF.

A few counts support this clonotype. This rearrangement joins TRBV4-1 to TRBJ1-4; 7 bases fit TRBD1. In germline, CDR1 is MGHRA, CDR2 YSYEKL. Unmatched junction bases numbered 14, after V lost 3 bases and J lost 7 bases. CDR3 length: 17 residues. In nucleotides, the CDR3 is TGCGCCAGCAGCCACTGGGCCCTGGGGGACAGAACTGAAAAACTGTTTTTT. It is translated as CASSHWALGDRTEKLFF.

This clonotype occurred a few times. This sequence joins TRBV11-2 and TRBJ1-5; TRBD1 is a possible D gene (6 bases). CDR1 SGHAT and CDR2 FQNNGV come from the germline V gene. V dropped 1 base and J dropped 2 bases, with 15 bases sitting between them. The CDR3 length is 17 residues. The CDR3 spells CASSLVCNREGNQPQHF. Here the CDR3 DNA reads TGTGCCAGCAGCTTAGTCTGTAACAGGGAGGGCAATCAGCCCCAGCATTTT.

This clonotype was detected only a few times. This rearrangement joins TRBV12-5 to TRBJ2-1; tentative D call: TRBD1 (6 bases). The germline V and J ends were trimmed by 2 bases and 12 bases, with 20 bases remaining between them. Germline loops: CDR1 LGHNT, CDR2 FRNRAP. The CDR3 extends over 15 amino acids. For the CDR3, the DNA is TGTGCTAGTGGTTTGCGAGGGGGTCTGATCTGGCGGCAGTTCTTC. This translates into CASGLRGGLIWRQFF.

As for this clonotype: A much larger clonotype is one base distant, so this may be a read error. The CDR3 here is CASSSSWAGILYGYTF. CDR3 DNA: TGTGCCAGCAGTTCCTCCTGGGCAGGGATTCTCTATGGCTACACCTTC. The rearrangement links TRBV12-3 or TRBV12-4 to TRBJ1-2; TRBD1 might be the D (5 bases). This CDR3 is built from 16 residues. The V gene lost 4 bases and the J gene lost 4 bases, with 19 bases spanning the gap.

The chain uses TRBV27 and TRBJ1-4, with 7 nucleotides matching TRBD1. The CDR3 is 15 amino acids. The V segment lost 2 bases and the J segment 8 bases; nucleotides outside the gene matches: 8. The V gene's germline CDR1 is MNHEY and CDR2 SMNVEV (reference sequence). The DNA for the CDR3 is TGTGCCAGCAGTTTAAAGTGGGACAGTACGGAAAAACTGTTTTTT. Translating gives CASSLKWDSTEKLFF.

In its sample, this clonotype was seen a few times. The chain recombines TRBV4-3 with TRBJ1-4; D perhaps matches TRBD1 (5 bases). The CDR3 has 17 amino acids. The V and J ends lost 4 bases and 7 bases respectively, with 22 bases between them. Germline CDR1 is LGHNA and CDR2 is YSLEER. The CDR3 spells CASSPRQIFTEGEKLFF. CDR3 nucleotide sequence: TGCGCCAGCAGCCCGAGACAGATCTTTACGGAGGGTGAAAAACTGTTTTTT.

The chain has TRBV7-2 and TRBJ2-1; D call uncertain. Trimming removed 5 bases from V and 6 bases from J, with 23 bases in between. The CDR3 runs to 17 residues. From germline, CDR1 is SGHTA and CDR2 FQGNSA. CDR3 coding DNA: TGTGCCAGCAGCCGCTACTCGCCGCCCGGAAGACTCAATGAGCAGTTCTTC. It codes for CASSRYSPPGRLNEQFF.

This clonotype was recorded only once. The chain has TRBV4-3 and TRBJ1-4, with a weak D call TRBD1 (6 bases). The length of the CDR3 is 16 residues. Between the trimmed V and J ends, which lost 0 bases and 7 bases, there was a span of 15 bases. Germline CDR1 reads LGHNA; CDR2 reads YSLEER. The chain's CDR3 is CASSQEGGPEPEKLFF. The CDR3 DNA sequence: TGCGCCAGCAGCCAAGAAGGGGGGCCCGAACCTGAAAAACTGTTTTTT.

The V gene is TRBV2, the J gene TRBJ2-7; 7 bases map to TRBD2. Unmatched junction bases numbered 9, after V lost 5 bases and J lost 2 bases. This CDR3 has 15 residues. Germline V gene data show CDR1 as SNHLY and CDR2 as FYNNEI. CDR3 nucleotide sequence: TGTGCCAGCAGTCTGGGGAGGGCGGTGGCCTACGAGCAGTACGTC. Translation gives CASSLGRAVAYEQYV.

This rearrangement joins TRBV11-3 to TRBJ2-3; D assignment may be TRBD1 or TRBD2 (5 bases each). From germline, CDR1 is SGHNT and CDR2 YENEEA. The CDR3 is 14 residues long. Trimming took 4 bases from V and 4 from J, leaving 12 bases between them. The CDR3 nucleotides are TGTGCCAGCAGCTCCGGGACCCTCGCAGATACGCAGTATTTT. Translating it yields CASSSGTLADTQYF.

The rearrangement joins TRBV12-3 or TRBV12-4 to TRBJ2-7, with D unresolved. V lost 3 bases and J lost 5, with 8 bases in between. CDR3 length: 12 residues. CDR3 DNA: TGTGCCAGCAGTTTCGGGCGCCACGAGCAGTACTTC. Translated, it gives CASSFGRHEQYF.

The genes are TRBV7-9 and TRBJ1-2; D is unresolved. Germline CDR1 SEHNR, CDR2 FQNEAQ (reference sequence). V lost 5 bases to trimming and J lost 6 bases, with 19 bases between them. The CDR3 length is 15 residues. This chain's CDR3 is CASSPSGDYANGYTF. CDR3 sequence (DNA): TGTGCCAGCAGCCCTAGTGGAGATTATGCAAATGGCTACACCTTC.